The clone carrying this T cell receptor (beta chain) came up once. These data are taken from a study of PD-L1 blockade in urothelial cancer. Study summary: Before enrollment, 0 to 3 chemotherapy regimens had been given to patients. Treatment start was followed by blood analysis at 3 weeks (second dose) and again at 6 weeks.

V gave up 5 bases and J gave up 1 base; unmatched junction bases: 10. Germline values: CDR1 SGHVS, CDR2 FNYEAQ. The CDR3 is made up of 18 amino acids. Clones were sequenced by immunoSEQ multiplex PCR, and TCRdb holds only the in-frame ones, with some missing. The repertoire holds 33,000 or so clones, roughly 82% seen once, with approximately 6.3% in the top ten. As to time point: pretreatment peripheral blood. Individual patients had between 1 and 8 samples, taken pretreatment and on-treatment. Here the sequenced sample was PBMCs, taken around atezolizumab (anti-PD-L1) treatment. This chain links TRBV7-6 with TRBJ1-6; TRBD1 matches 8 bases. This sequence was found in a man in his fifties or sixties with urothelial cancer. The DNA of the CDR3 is TGTGCCAGCAGCCCTAGGGAGACAGGGGTTTCCTATAATTCACCCCTCCACTTT. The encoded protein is CASSPRETGVSYNSPLHF. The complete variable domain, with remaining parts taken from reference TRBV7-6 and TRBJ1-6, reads GAGVSQSPRYKVTKRGQDVALRCDPISGHVSLYWYRQALGQGPEFLTYFNYEAQQDKSGLPNDRFSAERPEGSISTLTIQRTEQRDSAMYRCASSPRETGVSYNSPLHFGNGTRLTVT.